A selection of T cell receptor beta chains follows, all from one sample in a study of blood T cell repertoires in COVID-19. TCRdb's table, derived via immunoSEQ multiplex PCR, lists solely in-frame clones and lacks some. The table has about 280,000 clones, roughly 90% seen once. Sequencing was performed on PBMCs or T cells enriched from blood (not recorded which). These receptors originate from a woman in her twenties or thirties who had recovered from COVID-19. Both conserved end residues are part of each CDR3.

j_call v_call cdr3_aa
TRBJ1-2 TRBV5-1 CASSTGDREGGYTF
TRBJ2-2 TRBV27 CASRERWGPGELFF
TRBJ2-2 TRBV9 CASSGSSGRNTGELFF
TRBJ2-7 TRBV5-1 CASSLEGARASYEQYF
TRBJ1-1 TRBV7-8 CASSLQLQIEAFF
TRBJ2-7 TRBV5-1 CASSPDRGHEQYF
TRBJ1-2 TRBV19 CASRTGTQGRGYTF
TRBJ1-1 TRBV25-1 CASSDSTGRAFF
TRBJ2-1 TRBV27 CASSFTPHSNNEQFF
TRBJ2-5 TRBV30 CAWNFGTGEETQYF
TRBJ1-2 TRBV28 CASSEAGRNYGYTF
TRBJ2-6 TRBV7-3 CASSPKSGSGANVLTF
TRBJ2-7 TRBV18 CASSPSGGYEQYF
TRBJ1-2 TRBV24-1 CATSDVGQGALGYGYTF
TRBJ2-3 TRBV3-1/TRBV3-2 CASRPDRRTNTDTQYF
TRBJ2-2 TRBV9 CASSVAQDTGELFF
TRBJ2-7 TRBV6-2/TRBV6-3 CASTPGPHYEQYF
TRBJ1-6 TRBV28 CASRLQGVRNSPLHF
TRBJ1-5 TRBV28 CASSRAGSSNQPQHF
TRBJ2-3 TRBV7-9 CASSSSTGGRRTDTQYF
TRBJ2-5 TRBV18 CASSLLDAQETQYF
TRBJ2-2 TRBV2 CASSDSLYTGELFF
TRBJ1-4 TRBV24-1 CATSDLVPGGQEKLFF
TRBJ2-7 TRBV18 CASSTSSGLASYEQYF
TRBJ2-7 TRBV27 CASRSLFQEYEQYF
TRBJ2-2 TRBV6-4 CASSVLAGSTGELFF
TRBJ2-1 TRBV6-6 CASISPMVDEQFF
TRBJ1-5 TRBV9 CASSQGASNQPQHF
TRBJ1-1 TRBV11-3 CASSLGGPWGLENTEAFF
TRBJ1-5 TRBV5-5 CASSLTRGRNQPQHF
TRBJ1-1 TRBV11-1 CASSLGGQRNTEAFF
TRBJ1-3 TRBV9 CASSSLPGNTIYF
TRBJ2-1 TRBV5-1 CASSLTSGSYNEQFF
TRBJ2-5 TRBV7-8 CASSVRLSEAQETQYF
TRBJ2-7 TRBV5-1 CASSYRTGGLGEQYF
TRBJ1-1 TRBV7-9 CASSKTGVNTEAFF
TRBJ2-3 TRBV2 CASSEGTRSDTQYF
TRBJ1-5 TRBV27 CASSLRTGSNQPQHF
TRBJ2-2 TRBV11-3 CASSRQGTGELFF
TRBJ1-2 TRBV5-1 CASSQLQGSYGYTF
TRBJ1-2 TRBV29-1 CSVDSHGQGNYGYTF
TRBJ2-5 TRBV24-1 CATSDVTSGRETQYF
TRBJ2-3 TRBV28 CASNLWRYTDTQYF
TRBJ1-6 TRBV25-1 CASSDNMPYNSPLHF
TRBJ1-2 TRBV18 CASSPGTLTGSGYTF
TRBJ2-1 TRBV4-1 CASRDLLAPSSYNEQFF
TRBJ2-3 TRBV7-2 CASSISHFTDTQYF
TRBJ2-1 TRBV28 CASSLWPLAGGESFYNEQFF
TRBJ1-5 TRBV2 CASMSGAGQPQHF
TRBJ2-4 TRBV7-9 CASSLIPGQGRDIQYF
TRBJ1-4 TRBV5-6 CASSSRAGEKLFF
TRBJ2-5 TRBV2 CASPEGAGETQYF
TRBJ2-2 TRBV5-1 CASSLQGTNTGELFF
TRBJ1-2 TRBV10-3 CAISESTGNVGYTF
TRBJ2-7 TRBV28 CASSSLAVGPGHGNYEQYF
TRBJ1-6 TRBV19 CASSYRTGADSPLHF
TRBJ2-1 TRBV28 CASSFYGGSGNEQFF
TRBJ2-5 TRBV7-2 CASSLARLAGQETQYF
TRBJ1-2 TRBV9 CASSVGGAGYGYTF
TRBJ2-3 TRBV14 CASSLGGVFADTQYF